Presented here are 12 T cell receptor beta chains from one specimen sequenced in a study of Ad26.COV2.S vaccination and SARS-CoV-2 variants. Data came from immunoSEQ multiplex PCR; TCRdb stores just in-frame clones and leaves some out. The sample includes approximately 300,000 clones, 70% to 90% of them seen just once. The treatment here: roughly 18 received Ad26.COV2.S at low or high dose, single or two shots; about 5 received placebo; per-sample allocation not given. Day 63 after the first injection of vaccine or placebo was the sampling time. The material sequenced was peripheral blood, taken in a trial of Ad26.COV2.S vaccine versus placebo. Source of these receptors: a person between 18 and 65 years old who received the Ad26.COV2.S COVID-19 vaccine or a placebo.

This rearrangement joins TRBV7-7 to TRBJ2-2; no firm D call. The CDR3 totals 15 residues. Trimming pared 1 base from V and 0 bases from J, leaving 6 bases between. Germline V lookup: CDR1 SSHAT, CDR2 FNYEAQ (reference sequence). CDR3 residues: CASSLGLANTGELFF. For the CDR3, the DNA is TGTGCCAGCAGCTTAGGCCTAGCGAACACCGGGGAGCTGTTTTTT.

This CDR3 reads CASSLGVSNQPQHF. The CDR3, as DNA: TGTGCCAGCAGTCTAGGGGTTAGCAATCAGCCCCAGCATTTT. V and J are TRBV28 and TRBJ1-5; a possible D gene is TRBD1 (5 bases). Germline loops: CDR1 MDHEN, CDR2 SYDVKM. Trimming stripped 5 bases from V and 0 bases from J, with 8 bases between. This CDR3 comprises 14 residues.

This clone is a singleton in its sample. V and J are TRBV7-8 and TRBJ2-1; the D is unclear. CDR3 length: 16 amino acids. Per germline, CDR1 SGHVS and CDR2 FQNEAQ. V lost 11 bases to trimming and J lost 0 bases, with 20 bases between them. In DNA, the CDR3 is TGTGCCTCCCCCGGCCCCCTAGGTAGCTCCTACAATGAGCAGTTCTTC. This sequence encodes CASPGPLGSSYNEQFF.

The chain recombines TRBV19 with TRBJ1-2, with a possible D match to TRBD1 (5 bases). The CDR3 sequence is 15 residues long. The germline CDR1 and CDR2 sequences are LNHDA and SQIVND (reference sequence). V was clipped by 0 bases and J by 8 bases, with 16 bases between them. The CDR3 reads CASSIDDRGLVGYTF. The CDR3 DNA sequence: TGTGCCAGTAGTATAGACGACAGAGGGCTCGTCGGCTACACCTTC.

The gene calls are TRBV5-4 and TRBJ2-2, with D unresolved. Between the trimmed V and J ends, which lost 3 bases and 5 bases, there was a span of 5 bases. CDR1 is SGHNT, CDR2 YYREEE, per germline (reference sequence). The CDR3 totals 12 residues. As DNA, the CDR3 is TGTGCCAGCAGCTACCCTACCGGGGAGCTGTTTTTT. It translates to CASSYPTGELFF. The whole variable domain, filled in from reference TRBV5-4 and TRBJ2-2, reads ETGVTQSPTHLIKTRGQQVTLRCSSQSGHNTVSWYQQALGQGPQFIFQYYREEENGRGNFPPRFSGLQFPNYSSELNVNALELDDSALYLCASSYPTGELFFGEGSRLTVL.

There are a few counts of this clone. The gene calls are TRBV6-2 or TRBV6-3 and TRBJ2-7; TRBD2 matches at 14 bases. The CDR3 spans 17 residues. V gave up 5 bases and J gave up 4 bases; unmatched junction bases: 10. Germline lookup yields CDR1 MNHEY and CDR2 SVGEGT. CDR3 sequence: CASSPWTSGGLAYEQYF. DNA for the CDR3: TGTGCCAGCAGTCCCTGGACTAGCGGGGGGCTGGCGTACGAGCAGTACTTC.

The chain carries TRBV5-1 and TRBJ2-2, with TRBD2 matching over 9 bases. Trimming at V came to 7 bases and at J to 1 base, leaving 8 bases not matched to a gene. The CDR3 has 16 amino acids. Germline CDR1 is SGHRS and CDR2 is YFSETQ. As DNA, the CDR3 is TGCGCCAGCGGAAGCGAACTAGCGGGGAACACCGGGGAGCTGTTTTTT. This codes for CASGSELAGNTGELFF.

V is TRBV5-6 and J is TRBJ2-7, with D unclear. Germline CDR1 SGHDT, CDR2 YYEEEE. V was pared by 3 bases and J by 7 bases, with 11 bases between. The CDR3 sequence is 12 residues long. The CDR3 here is CASSWGPSEQYF. CDR3 DNA sequence: TGTGCCAGCAGCTGGGGTCCCTCGGAGCAGTACTTC.

This clone has just one count. The chain links TRBV29-1 to TRBJ2-1; 12 positions agree with TRBD2. CDR1 is SQVTM and CDR2 is ANQGSEA in the germline V gene. This CDR3 is 15 amino acids long. V lost 0 bases and J lost 12; bases outside the gene matches: 9. CDR3 nucleotide sequence: TGCAGCGTTGAAGATCGGCTAGCGGGGGGGCCAGGGCAGTTCTTC. Translation: CSVEDRLAGGPGQFF.

The J gene is TRBJ2-3, the V gene TRBV24-1; D remains ambiguous. Germline CDR1 and CDR2: KGHDR and SFDVKD. This CDR3 comprises 12 residues. V shed 9 bases and J shed 0 bases, with 6 bases lying between them. The CDR3 is CATGTSTDTQYF. The DNA of the CDR3 is TGTGCCACCGGAACTAGCACAGATACGCAGTATTTT.

The chain uses TRBV9 and TRBJ2-2; D uncertain. There are 15 residues in the CDR3. Germline V CDR1 and CDR2: SGDLS, YYNGEE. V was pared by 2 bases and J by 1 base, with 9 bases between. The CDR3 sequence is CASSVLSRNTGELFF. CDR3 coding DNA: TGTGCCAGCAGCGTCCTTTCAAGGAACACCGGGGAGCTGTTTTTT.

The gene calls are TRBV7-2 and TRBJ2-2; 9 positions agree with TRBD1. The CDR3 contains 16 residues. V was pared by 7 bases and J by 6 bases, with 12 bases of the junction left unmatched. Germline loops: CDR1 SGHTA, CDR2 FQGNSA. Here the CDR3 DNA reads TGTGCCAGCATCCAGGACAGGGGACCCGGACCCGGGGAGCTGTTTTTT. Its translation is CASIQDRGPGPGELFF.